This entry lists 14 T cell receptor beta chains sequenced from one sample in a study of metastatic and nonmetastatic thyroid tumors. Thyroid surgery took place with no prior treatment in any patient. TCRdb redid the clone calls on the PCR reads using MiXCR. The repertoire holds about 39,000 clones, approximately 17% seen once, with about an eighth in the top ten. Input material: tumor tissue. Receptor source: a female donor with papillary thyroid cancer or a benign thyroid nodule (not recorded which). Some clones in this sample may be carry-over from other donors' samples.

The CDR3 DNA is TGTGCCAGTAGTATAGATCGCGACAGGGCCCCTGAGCAGTACTTC. It codes for CASSIDRDRAPEQYF. The J gene is TRBJ2-7, the V gene TRBV19, with TRBD1 matching over 7 bases. This CDR3 is built from 15 residues. Trimming cost V 0 bases and J 7 bases; bases outside gene matches: 9. Germline V gives CDR1 LNHDA, CDR2 SQIVND (reference sequence).

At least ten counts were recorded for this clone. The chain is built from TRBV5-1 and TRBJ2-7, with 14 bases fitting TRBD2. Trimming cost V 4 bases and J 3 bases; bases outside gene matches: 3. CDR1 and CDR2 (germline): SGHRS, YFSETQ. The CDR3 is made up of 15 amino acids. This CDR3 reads CASSTGTSGGYEQYF. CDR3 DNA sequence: TGCGCCAGCAGCACCGGGACTAGCGGGGGCTACGAGCAGTACTTC. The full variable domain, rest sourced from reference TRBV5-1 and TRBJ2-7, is KAGVTQTPRYLIKTRGQQVTLSCSPISGHRSVSWYQQTPGQGLQFLFEYFSETQRNKGNFPGRFSGRQFSNSRSEMNVSTLELGDSALYLCASSTGTSGGYEQYFGPGTRLTVT.

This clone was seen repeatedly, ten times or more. This CDR3 reads CASSDRGPYEQYF. For the CDR3, the DNA is TGTGCCAGCAGTGACAGGGGACCCTACGAGCAGTACTTC. This chain links TRBV11-2 with TRBJ2-7; 8 bases line up with TRBD1. Germline CDR1 and CDR2: SGHAT and FQNNGV. The CDR3 covers 13 residues. V shed 6 bases and J 2 bases; nucleotides not matched to a gene: 3.

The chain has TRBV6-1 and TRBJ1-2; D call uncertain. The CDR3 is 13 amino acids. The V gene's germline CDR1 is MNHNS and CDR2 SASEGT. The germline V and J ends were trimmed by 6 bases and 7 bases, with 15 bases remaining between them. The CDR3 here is CASRSGVTGGYTF. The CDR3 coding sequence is TGTGCCAGCAGAAGTGGGGTTACGGGTGGCTACACCTTC.

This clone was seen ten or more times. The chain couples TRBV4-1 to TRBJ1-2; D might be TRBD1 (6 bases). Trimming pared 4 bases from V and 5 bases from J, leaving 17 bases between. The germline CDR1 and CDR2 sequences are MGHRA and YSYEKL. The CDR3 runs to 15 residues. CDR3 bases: TGCGCCAGCAGCCTCTCCCTCCAGGGGTATTATGGCTACACCTTC. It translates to CASSLSLQGYYGYTF.

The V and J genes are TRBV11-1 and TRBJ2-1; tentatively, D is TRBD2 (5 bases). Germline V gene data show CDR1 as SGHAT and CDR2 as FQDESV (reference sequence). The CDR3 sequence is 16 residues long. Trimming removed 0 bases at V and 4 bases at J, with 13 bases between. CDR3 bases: TGTGCCAGCAGCTTAGCCGCTAGCTTGTGGTACAATGAGCAGTTCTTC. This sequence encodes CASSLAASLWYNEQFF.

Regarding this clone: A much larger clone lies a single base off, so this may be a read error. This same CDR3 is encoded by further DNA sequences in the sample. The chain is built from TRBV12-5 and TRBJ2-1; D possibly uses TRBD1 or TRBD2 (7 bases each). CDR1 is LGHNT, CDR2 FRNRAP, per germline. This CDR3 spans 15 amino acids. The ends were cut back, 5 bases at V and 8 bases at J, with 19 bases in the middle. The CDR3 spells CASGPGGRESDEQFF. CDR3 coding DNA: TGTGCTAGTGGTCCAGGGGGGCGGGAGTCGGATGAGCAGTTCTTC.

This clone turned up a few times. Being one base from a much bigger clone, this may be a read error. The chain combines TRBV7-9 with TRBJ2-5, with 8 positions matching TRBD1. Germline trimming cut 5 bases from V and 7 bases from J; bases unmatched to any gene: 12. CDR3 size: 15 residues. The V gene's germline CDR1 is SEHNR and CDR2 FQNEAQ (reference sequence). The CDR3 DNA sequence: TGTGCCAGCAGCATCTGGACAGGGAAAAGAGGGACCCAGTACTTC. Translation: CASSIWTGKRGTQYF.

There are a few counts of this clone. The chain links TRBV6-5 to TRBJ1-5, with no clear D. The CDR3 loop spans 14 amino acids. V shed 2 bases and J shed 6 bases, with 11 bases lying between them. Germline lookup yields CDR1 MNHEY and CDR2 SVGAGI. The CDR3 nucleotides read TGTGCCAGCAGTTACCCCGTCTGGGGTCAGCCCCAGCATTTT. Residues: CASSYPVWGQPQHF.

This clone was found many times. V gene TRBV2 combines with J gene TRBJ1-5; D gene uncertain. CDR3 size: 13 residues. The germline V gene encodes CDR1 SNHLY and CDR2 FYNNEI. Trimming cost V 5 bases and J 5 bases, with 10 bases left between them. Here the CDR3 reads CASSLAADQPQHF. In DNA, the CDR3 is TGTGCCAGCAGTCTGGCGGCTGATCAGCCCCAGCATTTT.

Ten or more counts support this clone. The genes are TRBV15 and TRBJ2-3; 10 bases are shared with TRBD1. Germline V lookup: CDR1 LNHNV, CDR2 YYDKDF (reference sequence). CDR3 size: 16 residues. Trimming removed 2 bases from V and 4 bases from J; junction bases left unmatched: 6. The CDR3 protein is CATSRFSGTGADTQYF. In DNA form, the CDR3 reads TGTGCCACCAGCAGATTTTCCGGGACAGGGGCAGATACGCAGTATTTT.

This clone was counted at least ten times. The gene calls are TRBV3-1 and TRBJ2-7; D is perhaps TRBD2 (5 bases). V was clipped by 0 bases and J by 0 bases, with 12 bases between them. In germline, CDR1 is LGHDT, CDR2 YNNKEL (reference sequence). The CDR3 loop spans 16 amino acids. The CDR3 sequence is CASSQDLRGASYEQYF. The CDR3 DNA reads TGTGCCAGCAGCCAAGATCTACGGGGAGCCTCCTACGAGCAGTACTTC.

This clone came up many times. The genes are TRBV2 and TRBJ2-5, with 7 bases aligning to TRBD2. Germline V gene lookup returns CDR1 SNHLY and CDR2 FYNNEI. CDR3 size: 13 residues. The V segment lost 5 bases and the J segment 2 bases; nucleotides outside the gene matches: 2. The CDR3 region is CASSYGRQETQYF. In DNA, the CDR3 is TGTGCCAGCAGTTACGGGAGGCAAGAGACCCAGTACTTC.

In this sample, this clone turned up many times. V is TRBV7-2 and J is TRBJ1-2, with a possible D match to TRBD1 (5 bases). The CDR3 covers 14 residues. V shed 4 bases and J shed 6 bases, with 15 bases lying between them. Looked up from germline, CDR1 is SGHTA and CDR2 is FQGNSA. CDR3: CASSSYIEGDGYTF. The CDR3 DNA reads TGTGCCAGCAGCTCCTATATAGAAGGGGATGGCTACACCTTC.